This entry lists 27 T cell receptor beta chains sequenced from one sample in a study of blood T cell repertoires in COVID-19 (dated by TCRdb to about 2020). To prepare the library, the immunoSEQ multiplex PCR assay was applied. TCRdb obtained this table from immuneACCESS and retained in-frame rearrangements with V and J assigned. These tables miss some clones; where compared with another copy, unresolved V genes account for less than half of the shortfall, and the remainder is unexplained. A total of under 300,000 clones appear in this sample, about 82% of them only once. The ten largest clones capture 9% to 15% of the sample. The sample taken for sequencing was peripheral blood. The receptors come from a man older than 75 with acute or convalescent COVID-19.

The chain links TRBV18 to TRBJ1-1; 7 bases fit TRBD1. Germline loops: CDR1 KGHSH, CDR2 LQKENI. V lost 4 bases, J lost 7 bases, and 3 bases stayed unmatched. This CDR3 spans 12 amino acids. The CDR3: CASSRGQDEAFF. CDR3 sequence (DNA): TGTGCCAGCTCACGTGGACAGGATGAAGCTTTCTTT.

Written as DNA, the CDR3 is TGTGCCAGCAGCCCAGACTTCAACTATGGCTACACCTTC. It encodes CASSPDFNYGYTF. V is TRBV28 and J is TRBJ1-2, with D uncertain. The CDR3 is made up of 13 amino acids. Germline lookup yields CDR1 MDHEN and CDR2 SYDVKM. V shed 6 bases and J shed 2 bases, with 10 bases lying between them.

The chain joins TRBV7-6 to TRBJ1-4, with D possibly matching TRBD1 (6 bases). From germline, CDR1 is SGHVS and CDR2 FNYEAQ. The CDR3 length is 15 residues. V was trimmed by 5 bases and J by 1 base, leaving 11 bases between them. The CDR3, as DNA: TGTGCCAGCAGCAAGGGACACCTAACTAATGAAAAACTGTTTTTT. This sequence encodes CASSKGHLTNEKLFF. The full variable domain, with the rest looked up from reference TRBV7-6 and TRBJ1-4, is GAGVSQSPRYKVTKRGQDVALRCDPISGHVSLYWYRQALGQGPEFLTYFNYEAQQDKSGLPNDRFSAERPEGSISTLTIQRTEQRDSAMYRCASSKGHLTNEKLFFGSGTQLSVL.

V usage is TRBV6-5 and J usage is TRBJ1-6; D not certain. The germline V gene encodes CDR1 MNHEY and CDR2 SVGAGI. The CDR3 length is 15 residues. The V gene lost 5 bases and the J gene lost 7 bases, with 15 bases spanning the gap. As DNA, the CDR3 is TGTGCCAGCAGTCTCCCCGGGGAGCCGAATTCACCCCTCCACTTT. Protein product: CASSLPGEPNSPLHF.

This chain joins TRBV6-2 or TRBV6-3 and TRBJ2-5; tentatively, D is TRBD1 (6 bases). The germline V gene encodes CDR1 MNHEY and CDR2 SVGEGT. V was pared by 2 bases and J by 5 bases, with 12 bases between. The CDR3 spans 14 residues. CDR3 sequence reads: CASSYRTVRETQYF. For the CDR3, the DNA is TGTGCCAGCAGTTACAGGACAGTCCGGGAGACCCAGTACTTC.

The rearrangement joins TRBV29-1 to TRBJ1-2; D is possibly TRBD1 (5 bases). Trimming removed 6 bases from V and 5 bases from J, with 19 bases in between. The CDR3 has 14 amino acids. CDR1 SQVTM and CDR2 ANQGSEA come from the germline V gene. Here the CDR3 reads CSVPWGGGKYGYTF. The CDR3 coding sequence is TGCAGCGTCCCCTGGGGCGGGGGAAAATATGGCTACACCTTC. The complete variable domain, with remaining parts taken from reference TRBV29-1 and TRBJ1-2, reads SAVISQKPSRDICQRGTSLTIQCQVDSQVTMMFWYRQQPGQSLTLIATANQGSEATYESGFVIDKFPISRPNLTFSTLTVSNMSPEDSSIYLCSVPWGGGKYGYTFGSGTRLTVV.

The chain employs TRBV5-6 and TRBJ1-2; a weak D match, TRBD1 (5 bases). Trimming took 1 base from V and 2 from J, leaving 9 bases between them. The CDR3 is 14 amino acids. In germline, CDR1 is SGHDT, CDR2 YYEEEE. CDR3 nucleotides: TGTGCCAGCAGCTTGCAGGGATCAAACTATGGCTACACCTTC. This translates into CASSLQGSNYGYTF.

The chain uses TRBV4-1 and TRBJ2-3; tentatively, D is TRBD2 (6 bases). The CDR3 has 15 amino acids. V dropped 1 base and J dropped 5 bases, with 13 bases sitting between them. From germline, CDR1 is MGHRA and CDR2 YSYEKL. CDR3 sequence (DNA): TGCGCCAGCAGCCAAGTTGGTGGAGGGATAGATACGCAGTATTTT. This encodes CASSQVGGGIDTQYF.

The CDR3 sequence: CASMQGRGNTEAFF. The CDR3 DNA is TGTGCCAGCATGCAGGGGCGCGGGAACACTGAAGCTTTCTTT. The V gene is TRBV5-4, the J gene TRBJ1-1, with a possible D match to TRBD1 (6 bases). V lost 6 bases, J lost 1 base, and 13 bases lay in between. The CDR3 sequence is 14 residues long. Germline V lookup: CDR1 SGHNT, CDR2 YYREEE (reference sequence).

The chain joins TRBV11-3 to TRBJ2-5; TRBD2 is a possible D gene (6 bases). Germline loops: CDR1 SGHNT, CDR2 YENEEA. Trimming shortened V by 3 bases and J by 0 bases, and 8 bases separated the two germline ends. The CDR3 contains 14 residues. For the CDR3, the DNA is TGTGCCAGCAGCTTTCGGGGGAACCAAGAGACCCAGTACTTC. Residues: CASSFRGNQETQYF.

The V gene is TRBV2, the J gene TRBJ1-2; TRBD1 aligns across 7 bases. The CDR3 totals 15 residues. Per the germline V gene, CDR1 is SNHLY and CDR2 is FYNNEI. V was pared by 9 bases and J by 2 bases, with 12 bases of the junction left unmatched. CDR3 nucleotides: TGTGCCAGTAGGCGTTTGGACAGGCGAAACTATGGCTACACCTTC. Protein sequence: CASRRLDRRNYGYTF.

V usage is TRBV3-1 (or the pseudogene TRBV3-2) and J usage is TRBJ1-2, with TRBD1 matching over 8 bases. After removal of 2 bases from V and 4 bases from J, the junction contained 9 bases not matched to a gene. Germline CDR1 is LGHDT and CDR2 is YNNKEL (reference sequence). There are 16 residues in the CDR3. The CDR3 here is CASSQRDRPNLYGYTF. CDR3 sequence (DNA): TGTGCCAGCAGCCAACGGGACAGGCCGAACCTCTATGGCTACACCTTC.

This clone appeared a single time. The rearrangement links TRBV10-3 to TRBJ2-1, with D perhaps matching TRBD2 (6 bases). The V end was cut by 0 bases, the J end by 6 bases, with 9 bases between. Germline assignment: CDR1 ENHRY and CDR2 SYGVKD. The length of the CDR3 is 14 residues. The CDR3 loop is CAISESEGGNEQFF. In DNA form, the CDR3 reads TGTGCCATCAGTGAGTCGGAGGGTGGCAATGAGCAGTTCTTC.

The CDR3 bases are TGTGCCAGTAGTCGCCGACTCACTGAAGCTTTCTTT. Its protein product is CASSRRLTEAFF. The chain recombines TRBV19 with TRBJ1-1, with D uncertain. The CDR3 is 12 amino acids. V lost 5 bases and J lost 4, with 8 bases in between. Germline values: CDR1 LNHDA, CDR2 SQIVND (reference sequence).

This chain links TRBV10-1 with TRBJ1-4; weak D call: TRBD1 (5 bases). CDR1 and CDR2 (germline): WNHNN, SYGVQD (reference sequence). V shed 6 bases and J shed 0 bases, with 11 bases lying between them. The CDR3 runs to 15 residues. The CDR3 coding sequence is TGCGCCAGCAGACTGACAGAAGCAACTAATGAAAAACTGTTTTTT. Its translation: CASRLTEATNEKLFF.

The chain links TRBV7-8 to TRBJ1-4; 7 bases are a match to TRBD1. Germline lookup yields CDR1 SGHVS and CDR2 FQNEAQ. The CDR3 sequence is 15 residues long. The junction had 5 bases not matched to a gene; V was cut back by 4 bases and J by 3 bases. CDR3 sequence: CASSYGQAPNEKLFF. The CDR3 nucleotides are TGTGCCAGCAGCTACGGACAGGCGCCTAATGAAAAACTGTTTTTT.

CDR3 sequence: CSASKGLAGGSSEQFF. In DNA, the CDR3 is TGCAGTGCTAGTAAGGGCCTAGCGGGAGGGTCCAGTGAGCAGTTCTTC. This chain joins TRBV20-1 and TRBJ2-1; 12 bases line up with TRBD2. V trimming: 3 bases; J trimming: 9 bases; junction bases outside the gene matches: 12. The germline V gene has CDR1 DFQATT and CDR2 SNEGSKA (reference sequence). This CDR3 region has 16 residues.

This chain uses TRBV9 with TRBJ1-1; no firm D call. Germline V gene lookup returns CDR1 SGDLS and CDR2 YYNGEE. V was cut by 3 bases and J by 0 bases, with 9 bases left in between. The CDR3 has 14 amino acids. The CDR3, as DNA: TGTGCCAGCAGCGCTCCCGGGTTGAACACTGAAGCTTTCTTT. Translated: CASSAPGLNTEAFF. The variable domain in full, with the rest retrieved from reference TRBV9 and TRBJ1-1, is DSGVTQTPKHLITATGQRVTLRCSPRSGDLSVYWYQQSLDQGLQFLIQYYNGEERAKGNILERFSAQQFPDLHSELNLSSLELGDSALYFCASSAPGLNTEAFFGQGTRLTVV.

The DNA for the CDR3 is TGTGCCAGCGGAAAACAGGGGAACTATGGCTACACCTTC. Translating gives CASGKQGNYGYTF. The V call is TRBV28, the J call TRBJ1-2; 7 bases are shared with TRBD1. The junction had 5 bases not matched to a gene; V was cut back by 8 bases and J by 2 bases. Germline CDR1 MDHEN, CDR2 SYDVKM. The CDR3 loop spans 13 amino acids.

V is TRBV29-1 and J is TRBJ1-1, with 7 nucleotides matching TRBD1. The V segment lost 5 bases and the J segment 5 bases; nucleotides outside the gene matches: 8. CDR3 length: 13 residues. Looked up from germline, CDR1 is SQVTM and CDR2 is ANQGSEA. The CDR3 loop reads CSVKNRGPTEAFF. The DNA for the CDR3 is TGCAGCGTTAAGAACAGGGGTCCGACTGAAGCTTTCTTT.

This clone was picked up a small number of times. This sequence joins TRBV27 and TRBJ2-5; 13 bases align to TRBD2. This CDR3 comprises 17 residues. Trimming cost V 3 bases and J 2 bases; bases outside gene matches: 6. Germline V CDR1 and CDR2: MNHEY, SMNVEV (reference sequence). The CDR3 spells CASSFTRTSGRQETQYF. The CDR3 DNA reads TGTGCCAGCAGTTTTACCCGGACTAGCGGGAGACAAGAGACCCAGTACTTC.

The chain employs TRBV27 and TRBJ1-1, with a tentative D call TRBD1 (5 bases). CDR1 is MNHEY and CDR2 is SMNVEV in the germline V gene (reference sequence). CDR3 length: 14 amino acids. Trimming took off 5 bases at V and 3 bases at J, with 13 bases between the two ends. The CDR3 DNA reads TGTGCCAGCAGTCCTAGGGGCATGTACACTGAAGCTTTCTTT. Translating gives CASSPRGMYTEAFF.

The V call is TRBV6-5, the J call TRBJ2-5; D is perhaps TRBD1 (6 bases). Germline V gene data show CDR1 as MNHEY and CDR2 as SVGAGI. Trimming stripped 6 bases from V and 4 bases from J, with 12 bases between. The CDR3 sequence is 13 residues long. The CDR3 nucleotides read TGTGCCAGCAGCCTACAGGGTCGAGAGACCCAGTACTTC. It specifies CASSLQGRETQYF.

This clone showed up just a few times. The chain links TRBV4-2 to TRBJ1-2, with D perhaps matching TRBD1 (5 bases). Trimming took off 0 bases at V and 8 bases at J, with 13 bases between the two ends. Per germline, CDR1 LGHNA and CDR2 YNFKEQ. The CDR3 length is 14 residues. This CDR3 reads CASSQERGGRGYTF. The CDR3 DNA follows: TGTGCCAGCAGCCAAGAACGGGGGGGAAGGGGCTACACCTTC.

A note on this clone: This specimen includes other DNA sequences encoding the same CDR3. This sequence joins TRBV3-1 (or the pseudogene TRBV3-2) and TRBJ1-6; 7 bases are shared with TRBD1. CDR1 is LGHDT and CDR2 is YNNKEL in the germline V gene (reference sequence). The CDR3 covers 15 residues. Trimming cost V 1 base and J 6 bases; bases outside gene matches: 3. The chain's CDR3 is CASSQGQGGNSPLHF. CDR3 in DNA: TGTGCCAGCAGCCAAGGACAGGGTGGTAATTCACCCCTCCACTTT.

This sequence joins TRBV6-6 and TRBJ2-7; 9 nucleotides match TRBD1. Germline loops: CDR1 MNHNY, CDR2 SVGAGI (reference sequence). V lost 6 bases, J lost 4 bases, and 4 bases stayed unmatched. The CDR3 runs 13 residues. The DNA of the CDR3 is TGTGCCAGCAGCATACAGGGGGCATACGAGCAGTACTTC. This translates into CASSIQGAYEQYF.

The rearrangement links TRBV6-4 to TRBJ2-1; 11 bases fit TRBD1. Germline V gene lookup returns CDR1 MRHNA and CDR2 SNTAGT. The V and J ends lost 6 bases and 9 bases, in that order; junction bases with no gene match: 4. CDR3 length equals 13 residues. The CDR3 nucleotides read TGTGCCAGCAGGGGACAGGGGGTCGGTGAGCAGTTCTTC. Translating it yields CASRGQGVGEQFF.